This TCR beta chain emerged from a study of blood T cell repertoires in COVID-19. Per germline, CDR1 LNHDA and CDR2 SQIVND (reference sequence). CDR3 length: 14 amino acids. V was pared by 6 bases and J by 1 base, with 2 bases of the junction left unmatched. Assay used: immunoSEQ multiplex PCR; TCRdb lists only in-frame clones, some missing. The sample holds roughly 100,000 clones, roughly 88% seen once. Material for sequencing was peripheral blood. The chain joins TRBV19 to TRBJ1-3; 8 bases line up with TRBD1. This TCR came from a woman aged 70 to 79 with acute or convalescent COVID-19. The CDR3 DNA is TGTGCCAGTAGAAGGACAGGGTCTGGAAACACCATATATTTT. This translates into CASRRTGSGNTIYF.